This T cell receptor (beta chain) was documented in a study of identical twins. With respect to this clonotype: What it binds is unknown.

Germline V gene data show CDR1 as LGHNA and CDR2 as YSLEER. The CDR3 has 16 amino acids. V shed 4 bases, J shed 7 bases, and the junction held 11 bases outside the gene matches. Study-level results: Twin sharing of out-of-frame TCR alpha was underestimated by models in monozygotic pairs. Abundant beta clonotypes from cord blood had fewer insertions, unlike memory repertoires, which showed none.

With no exceptions, donors were healthy Caucasians. A universal primer site arose from template switching, and cDNA bore unique molecular identifiers. In TCRdb, the 5' RACE reads were re-called with MiXCR into one record per CDR3 protein. The sample records roughly 490,000 distinct CDR3 sequences, roughly an eighth being singletons. This sample was shared with a second study, whose subject was yellow fever vaccine responses in identical twins.

The sequence derives from a woman between 18 and 29 years old in good health. The chain links TRBV4-3 to TRBJ2-1, with 9 bases that match TRBD2. Sequencing was carried out using CD4+ T cells sorted from blood. The CDR3 bases are TGCGCCAGCAGCCCGAGGGCACTAGCGGGTATGAATGAGCAGTTCTTC. Translated, it gives CASSPRALAGMNEQFF.